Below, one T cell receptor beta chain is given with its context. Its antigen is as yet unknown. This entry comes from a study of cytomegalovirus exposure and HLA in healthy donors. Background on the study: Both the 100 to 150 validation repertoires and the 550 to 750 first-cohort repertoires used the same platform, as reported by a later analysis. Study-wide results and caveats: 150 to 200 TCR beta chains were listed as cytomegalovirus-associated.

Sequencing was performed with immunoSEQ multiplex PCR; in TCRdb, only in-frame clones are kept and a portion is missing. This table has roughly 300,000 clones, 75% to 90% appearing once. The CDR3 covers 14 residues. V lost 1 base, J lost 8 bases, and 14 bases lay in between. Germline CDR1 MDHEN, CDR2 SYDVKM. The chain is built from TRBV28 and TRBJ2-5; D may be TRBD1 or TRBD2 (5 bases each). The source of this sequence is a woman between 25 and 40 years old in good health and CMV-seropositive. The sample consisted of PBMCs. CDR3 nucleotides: TGTGCCAGCAGTTTATCGCCGGGACCTCCAACCCAGTACTTC. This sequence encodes CASSLSPGPPTQYF. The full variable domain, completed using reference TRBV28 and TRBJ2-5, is DVKVTQSSRYLVKRTGEKVFLECVQDMDHENMFWYRQDPGLGLRLIYFSYDVKMKEKGDIPEGYSVSREKKERFSLILESASTNQTSMYLCASSLSPGPPTQYFGPGTRLLVL.